This T cell receptor beta chain originates from a study of PD-1 blockade in classical Hodgkin lymphoma. Whole-study results and caveats: Baseline TCR diversity was reportedly lower in newly diagnosed patients than in healthy donors. It was reported as lower still in relapsed/refractory patients. Repertoire difference causes, possibly disease activity or prior therapy, remain undefined.

The time point denotes: newly diagnosed, previously untreated cHL patient sample. A comparison was provided by newly diagnosed, untreated classical Hodgkin lymphoma PBMCs. Trimming took off 1 base at V and 9 bases at J, with 13 bases between the two ends. Germline assignment: CDR1 SGHTA and CDR2 FQGNSA. The CDR3 covers 14 residues. TCRdb keeps only in-frame clones here, not all; method: immunoSEQ multiplex PCR. The sample holds about 17,000 clones, 90% seen once. Comments on this clone: What it binds is not known.

The sequenced material came from peripheral blood mononuclear cells (PBMCs). The TCR sequence derives from a human donor with classical Hodgkin lymphoma. The chain links TRBV7-2 to TRBJ2-1; either TRBD1 or TRBD2 may supply D (6 bases each). In DNA, the CDR3 is TGTGCCAGCAGCTTAGGCGGGACATCTACTGAGCAGTTCTTC. The encoded protein is CASSLGGTSTEQFF.